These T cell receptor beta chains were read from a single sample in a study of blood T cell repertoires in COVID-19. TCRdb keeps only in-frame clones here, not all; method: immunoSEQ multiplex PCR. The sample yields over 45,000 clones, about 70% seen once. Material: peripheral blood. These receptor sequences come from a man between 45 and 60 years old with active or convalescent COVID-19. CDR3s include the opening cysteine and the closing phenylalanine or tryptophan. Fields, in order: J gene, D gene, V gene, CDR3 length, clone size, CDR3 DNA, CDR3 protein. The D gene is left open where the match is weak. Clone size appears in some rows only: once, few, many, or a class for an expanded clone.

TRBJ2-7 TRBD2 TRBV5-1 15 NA TGCGCCAGTAGACTAGCGGGGGACCCTCCCTACGAGCAGTACTTC CASRLAGDPPYEQYF
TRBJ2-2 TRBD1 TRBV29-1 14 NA TGCAGCGTTGAGGCACAGGGGGCCACCGGGGAGCTGTTTTTT CSVEAQGATGELFF
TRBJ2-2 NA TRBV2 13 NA TGTGCCAGCAGTGAAGGGGCAGGCGGGGAGCTGTTTTTT CASSEGAGGELFF
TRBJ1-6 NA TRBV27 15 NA TGTGCCAGCAGTTTAAACTCGCAGGGAAATTCACCCCTCCACTTT CASSLNSQGNSPLHF
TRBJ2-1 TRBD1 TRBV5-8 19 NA TGTGCCAGCAGCATATCGGAACCGTACCTCGGGACAGCATACAATGAGCAGTTCTTC CASSISEPYLGTAYNEQFF
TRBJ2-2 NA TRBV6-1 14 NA TGTGCCAGCAGTGAAGTAGTAAAACCTGGGGAGCTGTTTTTT CASSEVVKPGELFF
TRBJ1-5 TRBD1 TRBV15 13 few TGTGCCACAGGGGGCTTTAGCAATCAGCCCCAGCATTTT CATGGFSNQPQHF
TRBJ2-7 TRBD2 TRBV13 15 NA TGTGCCAGCAGCTTACAGGGACTAGCGGCCTACGAGCAGTACTTC CASSLQGLAAYEQYF
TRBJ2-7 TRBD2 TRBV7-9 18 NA TGTGCCAGCAGTTCGGGGGGGCGGACTAGCGGGAACTCCTACGAGCAGTACTTC CASSSGGRTSGNSYEQYF
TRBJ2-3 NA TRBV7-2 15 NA TGTGCCAGCAGCTTAATCGGGGTTAGCACAGATACGCAGTATTTT CASSLIGVSTDTQYF
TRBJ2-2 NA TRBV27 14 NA TGTGCCAGCAGTTTCATGCTCGGGACCGGGGAGCTGTTTTTT CASSFMLGTGELFF
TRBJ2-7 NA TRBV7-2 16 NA TGTGCCAGCAGCTTAGCGCCGACAGGTTCAATCTACGAGCAGTACTTC CASSLAPTGSIYEQYF
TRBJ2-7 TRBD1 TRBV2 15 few TGTGCCAGCACTATATATCCGGGACAGGGCTACGAGCAGTACTTC CASTIYPGQGYEQYF
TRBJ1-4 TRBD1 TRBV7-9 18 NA TGTGCCAGCAGCTCCGACTCCAGGGACAGATCAACTAATGAAAAACTGTTTTTT CASSSDSRDRSTNEKLFF
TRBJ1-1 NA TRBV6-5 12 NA TGTGCCAGCAGTTCCTTGGGCTGGGAAGCTTTCTTT CASSSLGWEAFF
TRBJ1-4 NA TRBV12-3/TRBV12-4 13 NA TGTGCCAGCAGAGGCGGGTCAAATGAAAAACTGTTTTTT CASRGGSNEKLFF
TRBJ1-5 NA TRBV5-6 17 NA TGTGCCAGCAGCTTTGGTTCGTTCGGTCCCTTGAATCAGCCCCAGCATTTT CASSFGSFGPLNQPQHF
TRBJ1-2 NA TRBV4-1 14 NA TGCGCCAGCAGCCAAGAAAGAGGGATCGGTGGCTACACCTTC CASSQERGIGGYTF
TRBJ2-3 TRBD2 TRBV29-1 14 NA TGCAGCGGTAGGACTAGCGGGAGCACAGATACGCAGTATTTT CSGRTSGSTDTQYF
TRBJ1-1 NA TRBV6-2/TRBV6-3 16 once TGTGCCAGCAGTTTCGCGGCCACGGGGGTTAACACTGAAGCTTTCTTT CASSFAATGVNTEAFF
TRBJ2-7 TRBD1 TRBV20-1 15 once TGCAGTGCTAGTGACCGGGACAGGGGATCCTACGAGCAGTACTTC CSASDRDRGSYEQYF
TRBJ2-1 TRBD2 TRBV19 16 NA TGTGCCAGTAGTATAATAGGACTAGCGGGCTACAATGAGCAGTTCTTC CASSIIGLAGYNEQFF
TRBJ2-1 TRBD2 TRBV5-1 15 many TGCGCCAGCAGCGTGGGACTAGCGGGAGACTATGAGCAGTTCTTC CASSVGLAGDYEQFF
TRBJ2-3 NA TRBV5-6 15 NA TGTGCCAGCAGCGGGTCGTGGGGCTTCACAGATACGCAGTATTTT CASSGSWGFTDTQYF
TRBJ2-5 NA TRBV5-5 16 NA TGTGCCAGCAGCTTGGCACTGACAGGGACTGGGGAGACCCAGTACTTC CASSLALTGTGETQYF
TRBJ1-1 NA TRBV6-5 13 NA TGTGCCAGCAGTCGGTCGGGGGGCACTGAAGCTTTCTTT CASSRSGGTEAFF
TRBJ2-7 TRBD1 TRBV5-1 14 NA TGCGCCAGCAGCCGGTCGGGACAGGGTATCGAGCAGTACTTC CASSRSGQGIEQYF
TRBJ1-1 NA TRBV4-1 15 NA TGCGCCAGCAGCAACACCGACAGGTCAAGGGGTGAAGCTTTCTTT CASSNTDRSRGEAFF
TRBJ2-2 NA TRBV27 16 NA TGTGCCAGCAGTTTTTGGGCTACCCAGAACACCGGGGAGCTGTTTTTT CASSFWATQNTGELFF
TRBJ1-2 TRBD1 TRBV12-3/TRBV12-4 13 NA TGTGCCAGCACTTCTGACAGGGTCTATGGCTACACCTTC CASTSDRVYGYTF
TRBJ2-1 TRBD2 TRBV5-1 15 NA TGCGCCAGCAGCTTGGGGCCTAGCGGGAGCTATGAGCAGTTCTTC CASSLGPSGSYEQFF
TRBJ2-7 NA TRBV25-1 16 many TGTGCCAGCAGTGAATGCGGGATTATGAGCTCCTACGAGCAGTACTTC CASSECGIMSSYEQYF
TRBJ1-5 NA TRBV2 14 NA TGTGCCAGCAAGAAACGGCAGGCCGGTCAGCCCCAGCATTTT CASKKRQAGQPQHF
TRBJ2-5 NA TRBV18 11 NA TGTGCCAGCTCAGCGGGAGAGACCCAGTACTTC CASSAGETQYF
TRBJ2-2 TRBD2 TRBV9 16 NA TGTGCCAGCAGCGTAGTCCCCGGGACTACGACCGGGGAGCTGTTTTTT CASSVVPGTTTGELFF
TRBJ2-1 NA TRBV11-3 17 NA TGTGCCAGCAGCTCAGGGGTGGCGGGAGAGTCCTACAATGAGCAGTTCTTC CASSSGVAGESYNEQFF
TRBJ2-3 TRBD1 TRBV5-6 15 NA TGTGCCAGCAGCTGGAGACAGGGGGATAAAGATACGCAGTATTTT CASSWRQGDKDTQYF
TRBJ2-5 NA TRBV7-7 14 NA TGTGCCAGCAGCTTAGCCGGGACTGGAGAGACCCAGTACTTC CASSLAGTGETQYF
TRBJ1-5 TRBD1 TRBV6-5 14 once TGTGCCAGCAGTTACAAGGGGGCAACTCAGCCCCAGCATTTT CASSYKGATQPQHF
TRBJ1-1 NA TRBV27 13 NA TGTGCCAGCAGTTTTTCACAGAACACTGAAGCTTTCTTT CASSFSQNTEAFF
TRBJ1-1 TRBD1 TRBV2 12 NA TGTGCCAGCAGTCGGGGACAGATTACGGCTTTCTTT CASSRGQITAFF
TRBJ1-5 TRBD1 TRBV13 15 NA TGTGCCAGCAGCGTAATGGGACAGGGTGGTCAGCCCCAGCATTTT CASSVMGQGGQPQHF
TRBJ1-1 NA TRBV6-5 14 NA TGTGCCAGCACTTCGTCAGGCGCACAGGGTGAAGCTTTCTTT CASTSSGAQGEAFF
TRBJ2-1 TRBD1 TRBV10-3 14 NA TGTGCCATCAGTGAAGGGGGCCTTGTCAATGAGCAGTTCTTC CAISEGGLVNEQFF
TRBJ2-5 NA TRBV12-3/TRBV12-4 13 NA TGTGCCAGCAGCCAAAACTCCCGAGAGACCCAGTACTTC CASSQNSRETQYF
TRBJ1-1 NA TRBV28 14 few TGTGCCAGCAGTTCCCCAGGGGAGAACACTGAAGCTTTCTTT CASSSPGENTEAFF
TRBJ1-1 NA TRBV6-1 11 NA TGTGCCAGCAGCCTCGGGACTGAAGCTTTCTTT CASSLGTEAFF
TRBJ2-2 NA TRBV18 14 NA TGTGCCAGCTCACCTTCGGGTAACACCGGGGAGCTGTTTTTT CASSPSGNTGELFF
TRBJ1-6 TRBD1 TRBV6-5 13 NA TGTGCCAGCAGCGCTACAGGGGACTCACCCCTCCACTTT CASSATGDSPLHF
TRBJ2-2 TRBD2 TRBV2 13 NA TGTGCCAGCAGTGCGGGGGGGACCGGGGAGCTGTTTTTT CASSAGGTGELFF
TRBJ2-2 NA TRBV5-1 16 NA TGCGCCAGCGCAACCGGAGGGGCACCGAACACCGGGGAGCTGTTTTTT CASATGGAPNTGELFF
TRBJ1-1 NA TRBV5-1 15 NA TGCGCCAGCAGCGAGCTTCAGGGTGGTCGGCCGGAAGCTTTCTTT CASSELQGGRPEAFF
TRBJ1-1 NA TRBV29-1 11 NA TGCAGCGTTGGGGGAGGTACTGAAGCTTTCTTT CSVGGGTEAFF
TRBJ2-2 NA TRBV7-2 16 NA TGTGCCAGCAGCTTGATGGGGCACAGACAGACCGGGGAGCTGTTTTTT CASSLMGHRQTGELFF